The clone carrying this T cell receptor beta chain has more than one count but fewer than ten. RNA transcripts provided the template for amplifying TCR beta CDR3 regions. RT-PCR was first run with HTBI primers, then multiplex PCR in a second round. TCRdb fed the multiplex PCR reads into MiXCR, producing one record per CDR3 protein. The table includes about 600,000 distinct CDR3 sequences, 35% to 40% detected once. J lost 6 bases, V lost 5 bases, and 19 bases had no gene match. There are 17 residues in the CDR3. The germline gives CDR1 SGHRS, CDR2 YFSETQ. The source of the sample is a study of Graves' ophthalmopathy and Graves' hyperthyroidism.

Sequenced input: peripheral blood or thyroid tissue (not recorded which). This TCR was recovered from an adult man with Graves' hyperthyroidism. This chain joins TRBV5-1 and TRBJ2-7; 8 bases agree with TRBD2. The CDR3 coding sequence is TGCGCCAGCAGGGCCCCGGCTGATCAGCGGGGGAGAGCCGAGCAGTACTTC. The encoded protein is CASRAPADQRGRAEQYF. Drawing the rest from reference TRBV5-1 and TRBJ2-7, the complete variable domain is KAGVTQTPRYLIKTRGQQVTLSCSPISGHRSVSWYQQTPGQGLQFLFEYFSETQRNKGNFPGRFSGRQFSNSRSEMNVSTLELGDSALYLCASRAPADQRGRAEQYFGPGTRLTVT.